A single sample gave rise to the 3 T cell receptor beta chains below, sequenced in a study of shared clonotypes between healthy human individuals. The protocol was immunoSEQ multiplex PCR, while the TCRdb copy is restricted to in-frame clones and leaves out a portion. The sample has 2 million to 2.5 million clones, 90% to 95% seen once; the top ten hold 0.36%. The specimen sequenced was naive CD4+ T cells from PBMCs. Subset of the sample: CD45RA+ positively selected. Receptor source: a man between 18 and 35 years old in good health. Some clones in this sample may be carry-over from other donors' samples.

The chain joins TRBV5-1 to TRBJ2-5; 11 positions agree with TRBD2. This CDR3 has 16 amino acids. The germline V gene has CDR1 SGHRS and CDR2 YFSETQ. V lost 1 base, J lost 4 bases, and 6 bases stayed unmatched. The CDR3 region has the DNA TGCGCCAGCAGCTTGCGACTAGCGGGACTGGGAGAGACCCAGTACTTC. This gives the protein CASSLRLAGLGETQYF.

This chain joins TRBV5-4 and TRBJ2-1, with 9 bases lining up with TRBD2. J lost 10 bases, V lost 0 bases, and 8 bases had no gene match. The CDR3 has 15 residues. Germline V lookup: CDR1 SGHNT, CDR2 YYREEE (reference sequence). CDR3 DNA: TGTGCCAGCAGCTTGGTACTAGCGGGTTTCCAAGAGCAGTTCTTC. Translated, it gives CASSLVLAGFQEQFF.

CDR3 region: CASSLFGTSGSYEQYF. The DNA of the CDR3 is TGTGCCAGCAGTTTGTTCGGGACTAGCGGGAGTTACGAGCAGTACTTC. The rearrangement uses TRBV6-5 and TRBJ2-7; 14 bases are a match to TRBD2. This CDR3 comprises 16 residues. The germline gives CDR1 MNHEY, CDR2 SVGAGI. Trimming took 4 bases from V and 4 from J; bases not matched to a gene: 6.